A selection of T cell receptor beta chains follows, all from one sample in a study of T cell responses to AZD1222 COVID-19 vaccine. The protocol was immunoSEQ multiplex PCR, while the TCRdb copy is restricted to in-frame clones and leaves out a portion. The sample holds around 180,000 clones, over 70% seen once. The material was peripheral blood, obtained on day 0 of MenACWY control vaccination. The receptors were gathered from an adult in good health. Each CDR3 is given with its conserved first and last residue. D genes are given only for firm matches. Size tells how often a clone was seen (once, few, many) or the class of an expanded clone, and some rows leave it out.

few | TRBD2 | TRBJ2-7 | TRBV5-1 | TGCGCCAGCAGCTTGGAAGCGGGAGTCCGCGAGCAGTACTTC | CASSLEAGVREQYF
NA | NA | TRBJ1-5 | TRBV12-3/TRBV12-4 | TGTGCCAGCAGACCCACACCGAATCAGCCCCAGCATTTT | CASRPTPNQPQHF
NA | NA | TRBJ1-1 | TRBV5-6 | TGTGCCAGCAGCTTGGGAAAAGGGATGAACACTGAAGCTTTCTTT | CASSLGKGMNTEAFF
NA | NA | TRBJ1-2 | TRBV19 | TGTGCCAGTAGAAGGGGCAACTATGGCTACACCTTC | CASRRGNYGYTF
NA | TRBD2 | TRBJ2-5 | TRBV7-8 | TGTGCCAGCAGCTCGGGACTAACCCTAGAGACCCAGTACTTC | CASSSGLTLETQYF
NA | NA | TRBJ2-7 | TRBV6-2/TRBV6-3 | TGTGCCAGCAGCCCCGGGGGATTCATGGGCGAGCAGTACTTC | CASSPGGFMGEQYF
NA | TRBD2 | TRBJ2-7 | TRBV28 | TGTGCCAGCAGTTTCACTAGCGGGAGCTCCTACGAGCAGTACTTC | CASSFTSGSSYEQYF
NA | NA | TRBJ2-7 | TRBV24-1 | TGTGCCACCAGTGATTCTGGTACCTCCTACGAGCAGTACTTC | CATSDSGTSYEQYF
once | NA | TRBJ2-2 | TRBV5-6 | TGTGCCAGCAGCTTTGCAGGGCCCGGGGAGCTGTTTTTT | CASSFAGPGELFF
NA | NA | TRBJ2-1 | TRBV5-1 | TGCGCCAGCAGCTTGGTCGGCAGGGAAGTAGATGAGCAGTTCTTC | CASSLVGREVDEQFF
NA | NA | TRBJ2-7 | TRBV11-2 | TGTGCCAGCAGCCGAGGACAGAGGACGTACGAGCAGTACTTC | CASSRGQRTYEQYF
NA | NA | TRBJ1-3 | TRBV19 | TGTGCCAGTAGTACCTATGTTGGAAACACCATATATTTT | CASSTYVGNTIYF
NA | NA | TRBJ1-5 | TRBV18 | TGTGCCAGCTCACAGGGGAGCAATCAGCCCCAGCATTTT | CASSQGSNQPQHF
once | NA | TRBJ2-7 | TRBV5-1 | TGCGCCAGCAGCTATGACGGACTGTACGAGCAGTACTTC | CASSYDGLYEQYF
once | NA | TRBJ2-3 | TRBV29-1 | TGCAGCGTTGGTGGCAGGGTACGAGATACGCAGTATTTT | CSVGGRVRDTQYF
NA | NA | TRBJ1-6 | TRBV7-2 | TGTGCCAGCAGCTTAGCGACCTTTAATTCACCCCTCCACTTT | CASSLATFNSPLHF
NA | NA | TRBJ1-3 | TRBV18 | TGTGCCAGCTCACCCCCCGGGACGGCGGGTGGAAACACCATATATTTT | CASSPPGTAGGNTIYF
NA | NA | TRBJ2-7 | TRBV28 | TGTGCCAGCATGGGACAACCATACGAGCAGTACTTC | CASMGQPYEQYF
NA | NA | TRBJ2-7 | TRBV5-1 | TGCGCCAGCAGCTTTGCTAGGACAAACGAGCAGTACTTC | CASSFARTNEQYF
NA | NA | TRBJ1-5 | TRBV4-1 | TGCGCCAGCAGCCAAGATAAAGGGGGCAATCAGCCCCAGCATTTT | CASSQDKGGNQPQHF
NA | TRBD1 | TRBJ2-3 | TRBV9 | TGTGCCAGCAGCGTAGTCCAGGGGGCCCCAGATACGCAGTATTTT | CASSVVQGAPDTQYF
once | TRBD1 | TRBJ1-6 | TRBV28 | TGTGCCAGCAGTTCCTCTACAGGGGGTTCACCCCTCCACTTT | CASSSSTGGSPLHF
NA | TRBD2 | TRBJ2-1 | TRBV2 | TGTGCCAGCAGTCCCCTGGACGCGGGAGCATACAATGAGCAGTTCTTC | CASSPLDAGAYNEQFF
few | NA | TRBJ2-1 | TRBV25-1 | TGTGCCAGCAGTGACTGGCGGCAGTACAATGAGCAGTTCTTC | CASSDWRQYNEQFF
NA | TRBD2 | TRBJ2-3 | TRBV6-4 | TGTGCCAGCAGTGACAGGTCTAGCGGGAGTTCGGCGCAGTATTTT | CASSDRSSGSSAQYF
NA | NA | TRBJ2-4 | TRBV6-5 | TGTGCCAGCAGTTACTCGATTGACATTCAGTACTTC | CASSYSIDIQYF
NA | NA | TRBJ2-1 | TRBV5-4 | TGTGCCAGCAGCTTGTATTCGGGGGCTGTCTACAATGAGCAGTTCTTC | CASSLYSGAVYNEQFF
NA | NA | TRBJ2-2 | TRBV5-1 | TGCGCCAGCAGCTTGGCAGGGGCCGACACCGGGGAGCTGTTTTTT | CASSLAGADTGELFF
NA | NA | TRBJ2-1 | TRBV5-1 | TGCGCCAGCAGCTTGGTGGTCGGGGAGTACAATGAGCAGTTCTTC | CASSLVVGEYNEQFF
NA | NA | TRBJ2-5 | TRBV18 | TGTGCCAGCTCACCCAACAGGGTAGAGACCCAGTACTTC | CASSPNRVETQYF
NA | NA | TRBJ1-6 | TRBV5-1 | TGCGCCAGCAGCGGGGGCACCAATTCACCCCTCCACTTT | CASSGGTNSPLHF
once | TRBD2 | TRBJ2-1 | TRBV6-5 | TGTGCCAGCAGTTACTCCACGGGAGGCAGTGATGAGCAGTTCTTC | CASSYSTGGSDEQFF
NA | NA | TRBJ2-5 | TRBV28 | TGTGCCAGCAGTTTTGGATCAGCGACAGGACAAGAGACCCAGTACTTC | CASSFGSATGQETQYF
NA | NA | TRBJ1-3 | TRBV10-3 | TGTGCCGGCGGGGGTCTCTCTGGAAACACCATATATTTT | CAGGGLSGNTIYF
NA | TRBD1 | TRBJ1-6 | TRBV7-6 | TGTGCCAGCAGCTTAGCGGGGACAGGGAATTCACCCCTCCACTTT | CASSLAGTGNSPLHF
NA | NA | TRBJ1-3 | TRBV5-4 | TGTGCCAGCAGCTTGGGACAACACTCTGGAAACACCATATATTTT | CASSLGQHSGNTIYF
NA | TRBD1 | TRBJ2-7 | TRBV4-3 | TGCGCCAGCAGTCAAGACAGGGGGTTTTCCTACGAGCAGTACTTC | CASSQDRGFSYEQYF
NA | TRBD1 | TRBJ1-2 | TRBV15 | TGTGCCACCAGCAGAGATCAGTTGCAGGGGGGGACTAATGGCTACACCTTC | CATSRDQLQGGTNGYTF
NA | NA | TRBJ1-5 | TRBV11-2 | TGTGCCAGCAGCTTAGGGGGGGGGAATCAGCCCCAGCATTTT | CASSLGGGNQPQHF
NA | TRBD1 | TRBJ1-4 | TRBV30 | TGTGCCTGGACCACGGACAGGGGAAATGAAAAACTGTTTTTT | CAWTTDRGNEKLFF
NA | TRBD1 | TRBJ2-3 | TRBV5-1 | TGCGCCAGCAGCTTGGTTAGGCAGGGGGCGCGGACAGATACGCAGTATTTT | CASSLVRQGARTDTQYF
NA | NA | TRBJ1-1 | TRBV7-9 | TGTGCCAGCAGGGGACGGAACACTGAAGCTTTCTTT | CASRGRNTEAFF